This entry is about one TCR beta chain. This record belongs to a study of blood T cell repertoires in COVID-19. Trimming removed 5 bases at V and 1 base at J, with 26 bases between. This CDR3 comprises 19 residues. Germline assignment: CDR1 LNHDA and CDR2 SQIVND (reference sequence). This study enrolled people aged about 18 to 100 from about 24 US geographic areas. Libraries were prepared by immunoSEQ multiplex PCR; TCRdb keeps only in-frame clonotypes and omits some of them. Among 200,000 or so clones, 75% to 90% were seen once, and the ten largest hold about 4%. The receptor was derived from a woman between 25 and 40 years old who had been exposed to COVID-19. The chain has TRBV19 and TRBJ1-2, with a tentative D call TRBD1 (5 bases). The sample consisted of PBMCs or T cells enriched from blood (not recorded which). The DNA for the CDR3 is TGTGCCAGTAGTTTCATAATCCCAGGACTCGGAGGGGTTAACTATGGCTACACCTTC. As protein: CASSFIIPGLGGVNYGYTF.